The clone carrying this T cell receptor (beta chain) was observed a few times. The antigen is not known. These data are taken from a study of naive and memory T cell subsets. Findings and caveats of the study: Possibly reflecting memory cells re-expressing CD45RA, a few larger clonotypes occurred in naive repertoires, especially CD8. Over 90% of naive TCR sequences appeared only once after error correction, unlike memory subsets.

Both TRBC1 and TRBC2 were covered by a beta constant-region primer of two equimolar oligonucleotides. Nested alpha and beta constant-region primers with the SP2 primer drove four PCR rounds on ligated cDNA. An oligonucleotide with the SP2 primer and a 12-nucleotide UMI was ligated to the cDNA 3' end. TCRdb analysed the UMI-ligation and nested PCR reads with MiXCR anew, one entry per CDR3 protein. Of around 140,000 distinct CDR3 sequences listed, about 20% were seen once; the top ten hold less than 0.13%. Germline-derived CDR1 and CDR2 are ENHRY and SYGVKD. The V end lost 4 bases, the J end lost 7 bases, and 11 bases lay between the germline ends. The CDR3 runs 13 residues.

The receptor comes from a human donor in good health. The chain recombines TRBV10-3 with TRBJ2-1, with D possibly being TRBD2 (6 bases). The sample taken for sequencing was naive CD4+ T cells from blood. In nucleotides, the CDR3 is TGTGCCATCAGTGGAACGACTAGGAATGAGCAGTTCTTC. Encoded protein: CAISGTTRNEQFF.